A single TCR beta chain is shown here with its context. What it recognizes is unknown. TCRdb re-analysed the reads in MiXCR, keeping a single row per CDR3 protein. The table records approximately 730,000 distinct CDR3 sequences, 30% to 35% of them present only once. The data originate from a study of T cell repertoires in cytomegalovirus infection. Study overall: Public TCR beta signatures indicated both CMV infection and matching HLA type. Study-wide results and limits: Cumulative public TCR beta family frequency identified CMV carriers with the relevant HLA. The ex vivo response was dominated by HLA-C-restricted CMV-specific TCR beta clonotypes.

CDR3 length equals 12 residues. Trimming cost V 7 bases and J 9 bases, with 14 bases left between them. The chain combines TRBV12-3 or TRBV12-4 with TRBJ2-3; no clear D. The input for sequencing was cultured PBMCs, taken from culture after CMV antigen stimulation. The clonotype was recovered from a human donor in good health (CMV status not recorded). Some clones in this sample may be carry-over from other donors' samples. As DNA, the CDR3 is TGTGCCAGCAACTTTGACCCTGGGACGCAGTATTTT. It yields the protein CASNFDPGTQYF.